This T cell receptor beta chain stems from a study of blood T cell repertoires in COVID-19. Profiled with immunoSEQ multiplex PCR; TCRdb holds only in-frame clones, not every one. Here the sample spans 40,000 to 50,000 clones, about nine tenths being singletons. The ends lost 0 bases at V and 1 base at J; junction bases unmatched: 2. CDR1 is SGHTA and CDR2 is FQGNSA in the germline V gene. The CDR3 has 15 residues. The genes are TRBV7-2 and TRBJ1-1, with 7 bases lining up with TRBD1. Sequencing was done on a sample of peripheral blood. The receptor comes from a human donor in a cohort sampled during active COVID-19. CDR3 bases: TGTGCCAGCAGCTTAGCGGCAGGGGGGAACACTGAAGCTTTCTTT. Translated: CASSLAAGGNTEAFF.